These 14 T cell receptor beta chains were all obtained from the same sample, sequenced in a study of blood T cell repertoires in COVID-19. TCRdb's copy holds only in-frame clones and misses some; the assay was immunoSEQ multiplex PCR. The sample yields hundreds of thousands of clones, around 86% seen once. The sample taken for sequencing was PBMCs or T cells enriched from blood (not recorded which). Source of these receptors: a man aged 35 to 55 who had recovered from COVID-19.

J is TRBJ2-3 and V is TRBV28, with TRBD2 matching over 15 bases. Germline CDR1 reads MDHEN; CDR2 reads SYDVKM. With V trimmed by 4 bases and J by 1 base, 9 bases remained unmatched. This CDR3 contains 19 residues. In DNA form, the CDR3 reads TGTGCCAGCAGTTACCCCGGACTAGCGGGAGGGCCCGGCACAGATACGCAGTATTTT. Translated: CASSYPGLAGGPGTDTQYF.

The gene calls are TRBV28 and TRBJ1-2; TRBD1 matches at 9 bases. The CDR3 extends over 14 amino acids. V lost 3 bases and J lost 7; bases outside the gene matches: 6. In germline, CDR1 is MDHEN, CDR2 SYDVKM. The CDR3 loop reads CASSFRDRVVGYTF. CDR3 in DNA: TGTGCCAGCAGTTTCAGGGACAGGGTTGTTGGCTACACCTTC.

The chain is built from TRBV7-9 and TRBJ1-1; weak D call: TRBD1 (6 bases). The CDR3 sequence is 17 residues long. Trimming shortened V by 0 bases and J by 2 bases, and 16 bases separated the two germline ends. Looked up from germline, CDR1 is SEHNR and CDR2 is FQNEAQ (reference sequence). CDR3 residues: CASSLALMQGYNTEAFF. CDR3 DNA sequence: TGTGCCAGCAGCTTAGCGCTAATGCAGGGGTACAACACTGAAGCTTTCTTT.

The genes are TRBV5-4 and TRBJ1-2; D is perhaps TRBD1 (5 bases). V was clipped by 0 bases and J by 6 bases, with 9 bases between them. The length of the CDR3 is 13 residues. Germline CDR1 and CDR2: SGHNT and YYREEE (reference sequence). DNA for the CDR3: TGTGCCAGCAGCTTGGAGGGGATCCATGGCTACACCTTC. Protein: CASSLEGIHGYTF. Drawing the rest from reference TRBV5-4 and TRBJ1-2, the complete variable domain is ETGVTQSPTHLIKTRGQQVTLRCSSQSGHNTVSWYQQALGQGPQFIFQYYREEENGRGNFPPRFSGLQFPNYSSELNVNALELDDSALYLCASSLEGIHGYTFGSGTRLTVV.

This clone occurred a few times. In DNA form, the CDR3 reads TGTGCCAGTAGGGGCGACAGGGTTGGCTATGGCTACACCTTC. Translation gives CASRGDRVGYGYTF. The rearrangement links TRBV19 to TRBJ1-2; 7 positions agree with TRBD1. The CDR3 has 14 residues. The germline V gene encodes CDR1 LNHDA and CDR2 SQIVND (reference sequence). After removal of 6 bases from V and 4 bases from J, the junction contained 8 bases not matched to a gene.

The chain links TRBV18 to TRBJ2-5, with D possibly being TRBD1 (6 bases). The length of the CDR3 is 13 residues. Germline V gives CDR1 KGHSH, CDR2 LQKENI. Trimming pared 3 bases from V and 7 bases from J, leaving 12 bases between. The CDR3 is CASSPPSGATQYF. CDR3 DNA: TGTGCCAGCTCACCCCCTTCAGGGGCGACCCAGTACTTC.

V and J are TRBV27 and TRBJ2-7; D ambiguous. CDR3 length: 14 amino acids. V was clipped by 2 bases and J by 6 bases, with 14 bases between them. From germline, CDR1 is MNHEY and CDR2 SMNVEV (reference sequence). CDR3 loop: CASSLMASPPEQYF. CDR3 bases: TGTGCCAGCAGTTTAATGGCTAGTCCCCCCGAGCAGTACTTC.

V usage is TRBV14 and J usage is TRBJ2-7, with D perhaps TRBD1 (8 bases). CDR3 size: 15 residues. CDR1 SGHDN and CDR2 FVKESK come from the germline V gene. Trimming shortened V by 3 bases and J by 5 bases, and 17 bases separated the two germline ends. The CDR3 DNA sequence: TGTGCCAGCAGCCATTATTGGACAGGGAGGGACGAGCAGTACTTC. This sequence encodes CASSHYWTGRDEQYF.

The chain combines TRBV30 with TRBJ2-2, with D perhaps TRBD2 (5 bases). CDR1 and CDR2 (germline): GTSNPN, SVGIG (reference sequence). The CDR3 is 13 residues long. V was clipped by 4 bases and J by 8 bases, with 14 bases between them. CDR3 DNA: TGTGCCTGGAATGACGTGGGAGCAGGGGAGCTGTTTTTT. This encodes CAWNDVGAGELFF.

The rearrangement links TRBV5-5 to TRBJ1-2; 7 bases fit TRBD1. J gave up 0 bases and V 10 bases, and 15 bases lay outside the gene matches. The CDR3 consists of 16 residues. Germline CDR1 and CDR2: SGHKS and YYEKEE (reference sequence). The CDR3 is CARSRRQGQPNYGYTF. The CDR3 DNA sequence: TGTGCCCGAAGTAGGAGACAGGGCCAACCTAACTATGGCTACACCTTC.

Written as DNA, the CDR3 is TGTGCCTGGAGCGAGGACAGGGGGCCGGGTGAAAAACTGTTTTTT. This encodes CAWSEDRGPGEKLFF. This chain connects TRBV30 to TRBJ1-4; 11 nucleotides align to TRBD1. V was clipped by 3 bases and J by 7 bases; unmatched bases: 7. This CDR3 spans 15 amino acids. The germline V gene encodes CDR1 GTSNPN and CDR2 SVGIG (reference sequence).

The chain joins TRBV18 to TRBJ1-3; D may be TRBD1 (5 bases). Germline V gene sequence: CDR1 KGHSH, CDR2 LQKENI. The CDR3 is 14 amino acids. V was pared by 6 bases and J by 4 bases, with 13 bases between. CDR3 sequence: CASSTGGTGNTIYF. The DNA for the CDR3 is TGTGCCAGCTCCACGGGGGGAACCGGAAACACCATATATTTT.

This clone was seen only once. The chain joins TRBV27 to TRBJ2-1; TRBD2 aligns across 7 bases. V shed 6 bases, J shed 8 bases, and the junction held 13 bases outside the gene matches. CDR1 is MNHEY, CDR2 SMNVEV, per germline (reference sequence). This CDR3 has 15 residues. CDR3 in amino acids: CASSRSRGRPHEQFF. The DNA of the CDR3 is TGTGCCAGCAGCCGCTCCCGCGGGAGACCCCATGAGCAGTTCTTC.

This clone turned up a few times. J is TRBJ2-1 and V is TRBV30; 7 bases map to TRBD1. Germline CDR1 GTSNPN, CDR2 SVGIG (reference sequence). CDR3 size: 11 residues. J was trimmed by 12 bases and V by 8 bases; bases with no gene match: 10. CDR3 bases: TGTGCCCGATCAGGGGGTCAGGGGCAGTTCTTC. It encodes CARSGGQGQFF. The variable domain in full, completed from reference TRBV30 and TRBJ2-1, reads SQTIHQWPATLVQPVGSPLSLECTVEGTSNPNLYWYRQAAGRGLQLLFYSVGIGQISSEVPQNLSASRPQDRQFILSSKKLLLSDSGFYLCARSGGQGQFFGPGTRLTVL.